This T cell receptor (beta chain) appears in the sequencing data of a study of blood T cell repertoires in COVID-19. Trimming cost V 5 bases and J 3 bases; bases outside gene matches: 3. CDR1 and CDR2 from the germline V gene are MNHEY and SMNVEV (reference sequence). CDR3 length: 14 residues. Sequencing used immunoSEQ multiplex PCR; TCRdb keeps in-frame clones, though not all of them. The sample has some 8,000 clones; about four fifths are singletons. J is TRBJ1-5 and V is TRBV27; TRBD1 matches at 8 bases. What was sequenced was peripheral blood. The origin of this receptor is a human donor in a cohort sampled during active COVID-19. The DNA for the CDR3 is TGTGCCAGCAGTCGACAGGGGTACAATCAGCCCCAGCATTTT. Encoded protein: CASSRQGYNQPQHF.